Listed here is a single TCR beta chain. This sample stems from a study of blood T cells in healthy people across ages. Next came a second PCR, run for roughly 6 to 11 cycles, which used a sample-barcoded 5' primer along with a J-beta primer mix. TCRdb re-called the 5' RACE reads with MiXCR, one entry per CDR3 protein. Altogether 1.5 million to 2 million distinct CDR3 sequences are present, roughly two fifths being singletons, with the ten largest covering roughly 23%. The authors isolated at least 6.5 million PBMCs per sample. Germline assignment: CDR1 SGHTA and CDR2 FQGNSA. The CDR3 covers 14 residues.

The chain couples TRBV7-2 to TRBJ2-5, with D tentatively TRBD1 (6 bases). Near its end, the DNA agrees better with TRBJ2-7, so the J call may be wrong. Sequencing used blood. This clonotype originated in a human donor in good health. For the CDR3, the DNA is TGTGCCAGCAGCTTCCCGACAGGATATTACGAGCAGTACTTC. It encodes CASSFPTGYYEQYF.